These 5 T cell receptor beta chains share one sample of origin, sequenced in a study of blood T cell repertoires in COVID-19. Repertoires were generated with immunoSEQ multiplex PCR, while TCRdb's copy carries only in-frame clones and drops some. The sample holds 130,000 to 150,000 clones, 84% seen once. Sequencing used PBMCs or T cells enriched from blood (not recorded which). The source is a woman aged 45-60 years who had been exposed to COVID-19.

The rearrangement links TRBV29-1 to TRBJ1-2; 7 nucleotides agree with TRBD1. V lost 7 bases to trimming and J lost 0 bases; unmatched junction nucleotides: 8. This CDR3 contains 14 residues. CDR1 is SQVTM and CDR2 is ANQGSEA in the germline V gene. The CDR3 DNA follows: TGCAGCGCCGACCGGGACAGAACTAACTATGGCTACACCTTC. This codes for CSADRDRTNYGYTF.

This chain connects TRBV18 to TRBJ1-5, with D perhaps TRBD1 (6 bases). The V end lost 2 bases, the J end lost 1 base, and 9 bases lay between the germline ends. Germline V gene data show CDR1 as KGHSH and CDR2 as LQKENI. CDR3 size: 15 residues. CDR3 sequence reads: CASSPGGASNQPQHF. DNA of the CDR3: TGTGCCAGCTCACCAGGGGGGGCGAGCAATCAGCCCCAGCATTTT.

This clone was seen just once. The gene calls are TRBV7-6 and TRBJ2-1, with 12 bases aligning to TRBD2. V gave up 2 bases and J gave up 8 bases; unmatched junction bases: 7. The CDR3 covers 16 residues. Germline V gene sequence: CDR1 SGHVS, CDR2 FNYEAQ. CDR3 sequence reads: CASSLMLAGGPDEQFF. CDR3 nucleotides: TGTGCCAGCAGCTTAATGCTAGCGGGAGGGCCGGATGAGCAGTTCTTC.

The rearrangement links TRBV12-3 or TRBV12-4 to TRBJ1-2; a weak D match, TRBD1 (5 bases). Trimming took off 4 bases at V and 8 bases at J, with 14 bases between the two ends. This CDR3 is built from 13 residues. This chain's CDR3 is CASSSSRGEGYTF. The CDR3 DNA reads TGTGCCAGCAGTTCCTCTCGGGGGGAAGGCTACACCTTC.

The chain is built from TRBV19 and TRBJ1-2, with 7 bases identical to TRBD1. The CDR3 contains 15 residues. The germline V gene has CDR1 LNHDA and CDR2 SQIVND (reference sequence). J was trimmed by 4 bases and V by 7 bases; bases with no gene match: 12. The CDR3 DNA follows: TGTGCCAGTACCCCGACAGGGAGATTTGGCTATGGCTACACCTTC. Amino acid sequence: CASTPTGRFGYGYTF.